The 15 T cell receptor beta chains presented below share a single source sample, sequenced in a study of monozygotic twins with inflammatory bowel disease. TCRdb re-called the 5' RACE reads and shows each CDR3 protein once, DNA omitted. This table holds around 450,000 distinct CDR3 sequences. The sequencing input was blood. Every receptor here comes from a human donor with ulcerative colitis or Crohn's disease, or a healthy co-twin of an affected twin (not recorded which).

The chain couples TRBV7-2 to TRBJ2-7. CDR1 SGHTA and CDR2 FQGNSA come from the germline V gene. This CDR3 has 12 amino acids. The CDR3 is CASSRNTYEQYF.

This chain links TRBV12-3 or TRBV12-4 with TRBJ1-5. This CDR3 comprises 15 residues. CDR3: CASSLAGAPNQPQHF.

The chain carries TRBV24-1 and TRBJ2-1; absent DNA, TCRdb's TRBD1 call cannot be checked. Germline V lookup: CDR1 KGHDR, CDR2 SFDVKD. This CDR3 region has 20 residues. CDR3 amino acids: CATSVGGWGQGLSNDNEQFF.

The chain joins TRBV4-2 to TRBJ1-5; TCRdb's D gene call, TRBD1, goes unchecked for lack of DNA. The CDR3 loop spans 17 amino acids. In germline, CDR1 is LGHNA, CDR2 YNFKEQ. CDR3: CASSQMPRGGGGQPQHF.

CDR3: CASSLAGGQDTIYF. This chain links TRBV12-3 or TRBV12-4 with TRBJ1-3; checking the TCRdb D call of TRBD1 is not possible without DNA. There are 14 residues in the CDR3.

The chain's CDR3 is CASSEGFSFTDTQYF. V gene TRBV2 combines with J gene TRBJ2-3. Germline CDR1 and CDR2: SNHLY and FYNNEI. CDR3 size: 15 residues.

The chain links TRBV5-1 to TRBJ1-1. Germline-derived CDR1 and CDR2 are SGHRS and YFSETQ. The CDR3 is made up of 12 amino acids. The CDR3 reads CASSLPSPEAFF.

The V gene is TRBV2, the J gene TRBJ1-5; TCRdb picks TRBD1, but there is no DNA to check that call. From germline, CDR1 is SNHLY and CDR2 FYNNEI. This CDR3 has 14 residues. CDR3 residues: CASSFNGGNQPQHF. Supplemented by reference TRBV2 and TRBJ1-5, the full variable domain reads EPEVTQTPSHQVTQMGQEVILRCVPISNHLYFYWYRQILGQKVEFLVSFYNNEISEKSEIFDDQFSVERPDGSNFTLKIRSTKLEDSAMYFCASSFNGGNQPQHFGDGTRLSIL.

V usage is TRBV9 and J usage is TRBJ1-2. The CDR3 sequence is 14 residues long. Germline V gene sequence: CDR1 SGDLS, CDR2 YYNGEE. CDR3 residues: CASSGGGVFHGYTF.

This chain joins TRBV7-2 and TRBJ1-2; TCRdb's D call of TRBD1 is untestable without DNA. The germline V gene has CDR1 SGHTA and CDR2 FQGNSA. There are 17 residues in the CDR3. This CDR3 is CASSLGQGSLSTYGYTF. The variable domain in full, with the rest retrieved from reference TRBV7-2 and TRBJ1-2, is GAGVSQSPSNKVTEKGKDVELRCDPISGHTALYWYRQSLGQGLEFLIYFQGNSAPDKSGLPSDRFSAERTGGSVSTLTIQRTQQEDSAVYLCASSLGQGSLSTYGYTFGSGTRLTVV.

This chain connects TRBV11-2 to TRBJ1-5. The CDR3 sequence is 13 residues long. Germline V gene sequence: CDR1 SGHAT, CDR2 FQNNGV. CDR3 sequence reads: CASSSTSNQPQHF.

The rearrangement links TRBV7-2 to TRBJ2-1; the TCRdb D gene call, TRBD1, has no DNA to confirm it. The CDR3 contains 15 residues. CDR1 is SGHTA and CDR2 is FQGNSA in the germline V gene. The CDR3 sequence is CASSGAGGYNNEQFF.

The rearrangement uses TRBV4-1 and TRBJ1-1. The germline V gene encodes CDR1 MGHRA and CDR2 YSYEKL. This CDR3 spans 14 amino acids. The CDR3 reads CASSQGDGNTEAFF.

This sequence joins TRBV5-1 and TRBJ1-1; absent DNA, TCRdb's TRBD1 call cannot be checked. Germline V gene sequence: CDR1 SGHRS, CDR2 YFSETQ. The CDR3 extends over 14 amino acids. CDR3 amino acids: CASSPQGMDTEAFF.

V gene TRBV19 combines with J gene TRBJ1-5; absent DNA, TCRdb's TRBD1 call cannot be checked. The CDR3 contains 16 residues. Germline loops: CDR1 LNHDA, CDR2 SQIVND (reference sequence). The CDR3 loop reads CATTDRGPYSNQPQHF.